Listed here are 18 T cell receptor beta chains from one sample, sequenced in a study of sequential checkpoint blockade in melanoma. The method was immunoSEQ multiplex PCR; TCRdb's version includes in-frame clones alone and lacks a portion of them. Of roughly 11,000 clones in the sample, 69% are singletons; the top ten hold over 25%. Treatment indicated: randomized to nivolumab then ipilimumab (arm A) or the reverse (arm B). The material sequenced was CD8+ T cells sorted from blood (inferred from file names), taken from a patient given nivolumab and ipilimumab in sequence. The receptors stem from a human donor with melanoma.

In nucleotides, the CDR3 is TGTGCCAGCAGTCCCTCTGGACAGTGGATCTACGAGCAGTACTTC. The encoded protein is CASSPSGQWIYEQYF. The chain joins TRBV6-7 to TRBJ2-7; D is perhaps TRBD1 (6 bases). TRBV6-7 is an open reading frame whose function is uncertain. There are 15 residues in the CDR3. V lost 5 bases and J 3 bases, leaving 17 bases between the germline ends.

This clone was detected only a few times. J is TRBJ1-3 and V is TRBV12-5; possibly TRBD1 for D (5 bases). Germline V gene sequence: CDR1 LGHNT, CDR2 FRNRAP. The V gene lost 7 bases and the J gene lost 2 bases, with 18 bases spanning the gap. The CDR3 is made up of 16 amino acids. The CDR3: CASALDASGTGNTIYF. The CDR3 region has the DNA TGTGCTAGTGCTCTGGACGCTTCAGGGACTGGAAACACCATATATTTT.

CDR3 nucleotide sequence: TGTGCCAGCAGCTTAGTGGGGGGACAGTTCTATGGCTACACCTTC. It is translated as CASSLVGGQFYGYTF. The chain combines TRBV7-8 with TRBJ1-2; TRBD1 agrees at 7 bases. Germline assignment: CDR1 SGHVS and CDR2 FQNEAQ. J was trimmed by 4 bases and V by 1 base; bases with no gene match: 6. The CDR3 has 15 residues.

The V gene is TRBV5-1, the J gene TRBJ2-3; 7 bases are a match to TRBD2. The ends lost 5 bases at V and 2 bases at J; junction bases unmatched: 11. Germline-derived CDR1 and CDR2 are SGHRS and YFSETQ. The CDR3 contains 16 residues. This CDR3 is CASRWARAGDTDTQYF. Here the CDR3 DNA reads TGCGCCAGCAGATGGGCGCGCGCGGGGGACACAGATACGCAGTATTTT.

This clone was detected only a few times. V usage is TRBV18 and J usage is TRBJ1-2, with D perhaps matching TRBD1 (6 bases). Germline values: CDR1 KGHSH, CDR2 LQKENI. Trimming removed 3 bases at V and 5 bases at J, with 13 bases between. The CDR3 has 14 residues. Here the CDR3 DNA reads TGTGCCAGCTCACCTGGGACAACCGCGTATGGCTACACCTTC. It specifies CASSPGTTAYGYTF.

This clone was observed a few times. This rearrangement joins TRBV7-9 to TRBJ2-7; TRBD1 agrees at 8 bases. Germline-derived CDR1 and CDR2 are SEHNR and FQNEAQ (reference sequence). CDR3 length: 16 amino acids. Unmatched junction bases numbered 11, after V lost 5 bases and J lost 2 bases. The CDR3 here is CASSPHRDRRTYEQYF. The CDR3 nucleotides read TGTGCCAGCAGCCCACACCGGGACAGGCGTACCTACGAGCAGTACTTC.

This clone came up a few times. V gene TRBV28 combines with J gene TRBJ2-7, with D possibly being TRBD1 (5 bases). This CDR3 comprises 14 residues. V lost 0 bases, J lost 2 bases, and 8 bases lay in between. Germline V gives CDR1 MDHEN, CDR2 SYDVKM. CDR3 sequence reads: CASSLWGQTYEQYF. The CDR3 DNA reads TGTGCCAGCAGTTTATGGGGGCAGACCTACGAGCAGTACTTC. The full variable domain, in which reference TRBV28 and TRBJ2-7 provide the parts outside the CDR3, is DVKVTQSSRYLVKRTGEKVFLECVQDMDHENMFWYRQDPGLGLRLIYFSYDVKMKEKGDIPEGYSVSREKKERFSLILESASTNQTSMYLCASSLWGQTYEQYFGPGTRLTVT.

This chain joins TRBV9 and TRBJ1-1, with TRBD1 identical over 7 bases. V dropped 2 bases and J dropped 0; count of bases not matched to a gene: 4. The CDR3 has 15 residues. Germline V lookup: CDR1 SGDLS, CDR2 YYNGEE. This chain's CDR3 is CASSVRTGMNTEAFF. Here the CDR3 DNA reads TGTGCCAGCAGCGTTAGGACAGGAATGAACACTGAAGCTTTCTTT.

The chain carries TRBV4-1 and TRBJ2-5; TRBD2 might be the D (6 bases). V lost 4 bases to trimming and J lost 11 bases, with 14 bases between them. The CDR3 is made up of 12 amino acids. The germline gives CDR1 MGHRA, CDR2 YSYEKL. CDR3 sequence: CASSLLGGEQYF. The CDR3 coding sequence is TGCGCCAGCAGCCTTCTCGGGGGAGAGCAGTACTTC.

CDR3 bases: TGTGCCAGCAGCACAGACCCGGGACTAGCGTCGGATGAGCAGTTCTTC. Encoded protein: CASSTDPGLASDEQFF. The chain couples TRBV9 to TRBJ2-1; TRBD2 aligns across 10 bases. Trimming cost V 4 bases and J 8 bases; bases outside gene matches: 12. CDR3 length equals 16 residues. Germline V gene data show CDR1 as SGDLS and CDR2 as YYNGEE.

The DNA of the CDR3 is TGTGCCAGCAGTTATGCGGACAGCCCTTACGAGCAGTACTTC. Residues: CASSYADSPYEQYF. The chain links TRBV6-6 to TRBJ2-5; D is perhaps TRBD1 (6 bases). The J call may be faulty, since TRBJ2-7 better matches the DNA end. This CDR3 has 14 amino acids. The V gene's germline CDR1 is MNHNY and CDR2 SVGAGI (reference sequence).

The chain is built from TRBV6-5 and TRBJ1-1; 12 bases are shared with TRBD1. The V gene's germline CDR1 is MNHEY and CDR2 SVGAGI. The trim removed 0 bases at V and 10 bases at J, leaving 6 bases unmatched. The CDR3 length is 15 residues. The CDR3 here is CASSYSAGTGGAAFF. For the CDR3, the DNA is TGTGCCAGCAGTTACTCGGCCGGGACAGGGGGCGCAGCTTTCTTT.

The chain links TRBV7-6 to TRBJ2-7; 8 nucleotides line up with TRBD1. The CDR3 contains 13 residues. Germline values: CDR1 SGHVS, CDR2 FNYEAQ. V dropped 5 bases and J dropped 3; count of bases not matched to a gene: 3. DNA for the CDR3: TGTGCCAGCAGCCCAGGGGGCGGCTACGAGCAGTACTTC. Its protein product is CASSPGGGYEQYF.

The chain recombines TRBV7-9 with TRBJ1-5; D possibly corresponds to TRBD1 (5 bases). Trimming shortened V by 1 base and J by 6 bases, and 10 bases separated the two germline ends. The CDR3 covers 14 residues. The germline V gene encodes CDR1 SEHNR and CDR2 FQNEAQ (reference sequence). DNA for the CDR3: TGTGCCAGCAGCTTAGGGGGCGCGAGTCAGCCCCAGCATTTT. Its protein is CASSLGGASQPQHF.

CDR3 in DNA: TGTGCCAGCAGTATTCGGGGGGGCCAAGAGACCCAGTACTTC. Amino acids: CASSIRGGQETQYF. The genes are TRBV6-1 and TRBJ2-5; TRBD2 matches 8 bases. Germline V gene lookup returns CDR1 MNHNS and CDR2 SASEGT. Trimming cost V 5 bases and J 1 base; bases outside gene matches: 3. The CDR3 sequence is 14 residues long.

This chain joins TRBV29-1 and TRBJ1-2, with D tentatively TRBD1 (5 bases). Germline values: CDR1 SQVTM, CDR2 ANQGSEA. The CDR3 has 12 residues. The V end lost 0 bases, the J end lost 4 bases, and 6 bases lay between the germline ends. The CDR3 DNA follows: TGCAGCGTTGAAGACAGGGCCTATGGCTACACCTTC. It translates to CSVEDRAYGYTF.

The CDR3 sequence: CASSPLGGSGYEQYF. CDR3 nucleotides: TGTGCCAGCAGCCCCCTGGGGGGAAGTGGATACGAGCAGTACTTC. The chain carries TRBV9 and TRBJ2-7, with TRBD2 as a possible D gene (6 bases). This CDR3 has 15 amino acids. Germline lookup yields CDR1 SGDLS and CDR2 YYNGEE. With 4 bases removed from V and 4 bases from J, the gap between germline ends came to 18 bases.

The chain carries TRBV6-4 and TRBJ2-3, with 7 positions matching TRBD2. Germline V gene sequence: CDR1 MRHNA, CDR2 SNTAGT. After removal of 4 bases from V and 5 bases from J, the junction contained 6 bases not matched to a gene. The CDR3 contains 14 residues. Here the CDR3 DNA reads TGTGCCAGCAGTGTCGGACTAGAGGGAGATACGCAGTATTTT. It encodes CASSVGLEGDTQYF.